These 27 T cell receptor beta chains originate from one sample sequenced in a study of human T cells and chemical hapten exposure. Time point here: patch test 1, 2 weeks after DPC sensitization. Documented treatment: therapeutic diphenylcyclopropenone sensitization with weekly scalp DPC. From the RACE reads, TCRdb called clonotypes with MiXCR, one entry per CDR3 protein. The data show some 400,000 distinct CDR3 sequences, roughly 4.8% seen once. The starting material was whole blood, obtained in connection with sensitization to the hapten diphenylcyclopropenone (DPC). The receptors were sampled from a woman aged 50 to 60 with alopecia areata. Some clones in this sample may be carry-over from other donors' samples.

The chain employs TRBV7-2 and TRBJ2-2; 8 bases agree with TRBD2. Germline CDR1 reads SGHTA; CDR2 reads FQGNSA. The CDR3 spans 17 residues. Trimming took 5 bases from V and 0 from J; bases not matched to a gene: 8. CDR3 residues: CASSQNPGLANTGELFF. The CDR3 DNA follows: TGTGCCAGCAGCCAAAATCCGGGACTAGCGAACACCGGGGAGCTGTTTTTT.

The table lists this clonotype with many counts. V gene TRBV29-1 combines with J gene TRBJ1-4; possibly TRBD1 for D (5 bases). CDR3 length: 11 amino acids. Germline V CDR1 and CDR2: SQVTM, ANQGSEA. With 6 bases removed from V and 8 bases from J, the gap between germline ends came to 10 bases. Here the CDR3 reads CSVRQTEKLFF. The DNA for the CDR3 is TGCAGCGTCCGACAGACAGAAAAACTGTTTTTT.

This clonotype appeared many times. The chain employs TRBV7-2 and TRBJ1-3; D unclear. Germline assignment: CDR1 SGHTA and CDR2 FQGNSA. Deletions cut 5 bases from V and 2 bases from J, with 13 bases between. This CDR3 has 15 residues. The CDR3, as DNA: TGTGCCAGCAGCCCCATAGGACGGACTGGAAACACCATATATTTT. It is translated as CASSPIGRTGNTIYF.

This clonotype has more than one count but fewer than ten. The V gene is TRBV5-8, the J gene TRBJ1-4; 7 bases are shared with TRBD1. V shed 4 bases, J shed 0 bases, and the junction held 6 bases outside the gene matches. Germline-derived CDR1 and CDR2 are SGHTS and YDEGEE. The CDR3 runs 16 residues. The CDR3 nucleotides are TGTGCCAGCAGCCAGGGACAGTTTGCAACTAATGAAAAACTGTTTTTT. Residues: CASSQGQFATNEKLFF.

This clonotype has more than one count but fewer than ten. The chain recombines TRBV29-1 with TRBJ2-5, with 10 bases matching TRBD2. Germline-derived CDR1 and CDR2 are SQVTM and ANQGSEA. V was pared by 6 bases and J by 3 bases, with 7 bases of the junction left unmatched. The CDR3 is 14 residues long. The CDR3 DNA reads as TGCAGCGTGGTGGGACTAGCGAGAAAAGAGACCCAGTACTTC. As protein: CSVVGLARKETQYF.

This chain connects TRBV10-3 to TRBJ2-5, with D perhaps TRBD2 (7 bases). Germline values: CDR1 ENHRY, CDR2 SYGVKD. Trimming removed 4 bases from V and 4 bases from J, with 13 bases in between. CDR3 size: 14 residues. DNA of the CDR3: TGTGCCATCAGTGCGGCGGGGGCCCGAGAGACCCAGTACTTC. Translating gives CAISAAGARETQYF.

This clonotype occurred many times. This rearrangement joins TRBV12-3 or TRBV12-4 to TRBJ2-5; possible D gene TRBD2, 6 bases. Trimming cost V 6 bases and J 2 bases, with 16 bases left between them. The CDR3 is 15 residues long. The DNA of the CDR3 is TGTGCCAGCAGCCACTCCGGGGGACTTCAAGAGACCCAGTACTTC. Protein: CASSHSGGLQETQYF.

This clonotype was seen at least ten times. The rearrangement joins TRBV9 to TRBJ1-2; D gene unclear. V dropped 0 bases and J dropped 1 base, with 10 bases sitting between them. The CDR3 sequence is 15 residues long. Germline loops: CDR1 SGDLS, CDR2 YYNGEE. The chain's CDR3 is CASSVDIRVNYGYTF. The CDR3 region has the DNA TGTGCCAGCAGCGTAGATATCAGAGTTAACTATGGCTACACCTTC.

This clonotype has more than one count but fewer than ten. The genes are TRBV12-3 or TRBV12-4 and TRBJ2-2; D not certain. The CDR3 has 13 residues. V was cut by 8 bases and J by 1 base, with 8 bases left in between. The CDR3 region has the DNA TGTGCCAGCCAAGTGGGGAACACCGGGGAGCTGTTTTTT. It codes for CASQVGNTGELFF.

This clonotype was seen only a few times. V usage is TRBV9 and J usage is TRBJ1-2; possible D gene TRBD1, 5 bases. V gave up 3 bases and J gave up 8 bases, with 17 bases separating them. This CDR3 contains 14 residues. Germline loops: CDR1 SGDLS, CDR2 YYNGEE. The CDR3 DNA reads as TGTGCCAGCAGCGCCGGACAACCCCCGAGGGGCTACACCTTC. This encodes CASSAGQPPRGYTF.

This clonotype occurred many times. V usage is TRBV29-1 and J usage is TRBJ2-5, with unresolved D. Trimming took off 6 bases at V and 5 bases at J, with 7 bases between the two ends. The V gene's germline CDR1 is SQVTM and CDR2 ANQGSEA. This CDR3 region has 10 residues. The CDR3 spells CSVVTETQYF. DNA for the CDR3: TGCAGCGTCGTAACGGAGACCCAGTACTTC.

In this sample, this clonotype turned up many times. The chain uses TRBV7-2 and TRBJ1-6; D is perhaps TRBD1 (6 bases). There are 14 residues in the CDR3. Germline assignment: CDR1 SGHTA and CDR2 FQGNSA. V lost 0 bases to trimming and J lost 9 bases, with 9 bases between them. The CDR3 is CASSLAQGRSPLHF. The CDR3 DNA sequence: TGTGCCAGCAGCTTAGCACAGGGCCGTTCACCCCTCCACTTT.

The J gene is TRBJ2-7, the V gene TRBV13; TRBD1 is a possible D gene (6 bases). Trimming took 2 bases from V and 6 from J, leaving 17 bases between them. CDR1 PRHDT and CDR2 FYEKMQ come from the germline V gene (reference sequence). This CDR3 spans 15 amino acids. CDR3 sequence: CASSLHGTRGLEQYF. Written as DNA, the CDR3 is TGTGCCAGCAGCTTACACGGGACAAGGGGCCTCGAGCAGTACTTC.

This clonotype was found a few times. The V call is TRBV20-1, the J call TRBJ1-4; possibly TRBD1 for D (6 bases). The germline gives CDR1 DFQATT, CDR2 SNEGSKA (reference sequence). The V end lost 5 bases, the J end lost 0 bases, and 10 bases lay between the germline ends. CDR3 length: 14 amino acids. CDR3 sequence: CSAYQGSTNEKLFF. DNA of the CDR3: TGCAGTGCTTACCAGGGGTCAACTAATGAAAAACTGTTTTTT.

This clonotype was seen more than once but under ten times. This chain joins TRBV20-1 and TRBJ1-5, with D possibly TRBD1 on 5 matching bases. V was trimmed by 0 bases and J by 2 bases, leaving 8 bases between them. The CDR3 covers 14 residues. Germline loops: CDR1 DFQATT, CDR2 SNEGSKA (reference sequence). CDR3 region: CSARDRGGNQPQHF. DNA of the CDR3: TGCAGTGCTAGAGATAGGGGAGGCAATCAGCCCCAGCATTTT.

There are many counts of this clonotype. This chain connects TRBV6-6 to TRBJ1-1, with TRBD1 identical over 9 bases. V was pared by 5 bases and J by 11 bases, with 12 bases of the junction left unmatched. The CDR3 covers 14 residues. Germline V gives CDR1 MNHNY, CDR2 SVGAGI (reference sequence). The CDR3 region has the DNA TGTGCCAGCAGTGACTTGGGACAGGGCGCGACGGCTTTCTTT. It translates to CASSDLGQGATAFF.

The genes are TRBV5-4 and TRBJ1-2; TRBD1 agrees at 9 bases. V lost 5 bases to trimming and J lost 3 bases; unmatched junction nucleotides: 2. Germline V gene sequence: CDR1 SGHNT, CDR2 YYREEE (reference sequence). The CDR3 contains 13 residues. The CDR3 DNA is TGTGCCAGCAGTCGGACAGGGGACTATGGCTACACCTTC. Amino acids: CASSRTGDYGYTF.

This clonotype was seen many times. The CDR3 protein is CASSLAQYDYGYTF. Written as DNA, the CDR3 is TGTGCCAGCAGTTTGGCGCAGTACGACTATGGCTACACCTTC. The chain recombines TRBV28 with TRBJ1-2, with D uncertain. Germline CDR1 reads MDHEN; CDR2 reads SYDVKM. The V end was cut by 3 bases, the J end by 3 bases, with 11 bases between. This CDR3 has 14 amino acids.

The chain carries TRBV4-3 and TRBJ1-1, with D possibly being TRBD1 (6 bases). V lost 3 bases to trimming and J lost 4 bases, with 15 bases between them. CDR1 is LGHNA, CDR2 YSLEER, per germline. The CDR3 sequence is 15 residues long. In nucleotides, the CDR3 is TGCGCCAGCAGCCACAGTCATACAGGGAGCACTGAAGCTTTCTTT. It translates to CASSHSHTGSTEAFF.

The chain joins TRBV14 to TRBJ1-4; D perhaps matches TRBD1 (6 bases). The CDR3 is made up of 17 amino acids. Between the trimmed V and J ends, which lost 0 bases and 7 bases, there was a span of 18 bases. The germline V gene encodes CDR1 SGHDN and CDR2 FVKESK. CDR3 residues: CASSQDRRQDISEKLFF. CDR3 nucleotide sequence: TGTGCCAGCAGCCAAGATCGGAGACAGGACATAAGTGAAAAACTGTTTTTT.

The sample holds one count of this clonotype. Written as DNA, the CDR3 is TGTGCCAGCACCGAAGACAGAACCTCCTATAATTCACCCCTCCACTTT. It is translated as CASTEDRTSYNSPLHF. The chain is built from TRBV6-5 and TRBJ1-6; D might be TRBD1 (5 bases). V was trimmed by 7 bases and J by 0 bases, leaving 13 bases between them. The CDR3 is made up of 16 amino acids. Per germline, CDR1 MNHEY and CDR2 SVGAGI.

V gene TRBV12-3 or TRBV12-4 combines with J gene TRBJ2-5; the match to TRBD2 covers 8 bases. The CDR3 sequence is 13 residues long. V shed 7 bases, J shed 9 bases, and the junction held 10 bases outside the gene matches. CDR3 nucleotides: TGTGCCAGCACCTTAGCGGGACAATGGGCCCAGTACTTC. It encodes CASTLAGQWAQYF.

In regard to this clonotype: An end of the junction differs from the germline gene, which may be a read error. The chain couples TRBV7-8 to TRBJ2-5; maybe TRBD2 (6 bases). CDR1 and CDR2 (germline): SGHVS, FQNEAQ. The CDR3 is made up of 14 amino acids. This CDR3 is CASSPFGGTETQCF. CDR3 bases: TGTGCCAGCAGCCCCTTCGGAGGGACGGAGACCCAGTGCTTC.

The chain has TRBV21-1 and TRBJ2-7; no DNA check was done on the table's D call, TRBD1. TRBV21-1 is recorded as a pseudogene. The CDR3 spans 14 residues. CDR3 region: CASSNPAYTYEQYF. For the CDR3, the DNA is TGTGCCAGCAGCAACCCTGCCTATACCTACGAGCAGTACTTC.

In its sample, this clonotype was seen a few times. The gene calls are TRBV5-4 and TRBJ2-3, with TRBD1 identical over 7 bases. The CDR3 covers 13 residues. CDR1 and CDR2 from the germline V gene are SGHNT and YYREEE (reference sequence). The J segment lost 9 bases and the V segment lost 4 bases, leaving 8 bases of the junction unmatched. DNA of the CDR3: TGTGCCAGCAGCCCCAACCAAGGGGGCACGCAGTATTTT. Its protein is CASSPNQGGTQYF.

The chain combines TRBV28 with TRBJ2-7, with no clear D. CDR3 length equals 13 residues. Germline V gene sequence: CDR1 MDHEN, CDR2 SYDVKM. Trimming took 5 bases from V and 1 from J, leaving 9 bases between them. CDR3 protein: CASSPPESYEQYF. The DNA of the CDR3 is TGTGCCAGCAGTCCCCCCGAGTCCTACGAGCAGTACTTC.

The DNA of the CDR3 is TGTGCCAGCAGTTTAAGGACAGGGGCGGGGAACTATGGCTACACCTTC. Translation gives CASSLRTGAGNYGYTF. V usage is TRBV27 and J usage is TRBJ1-2, with 9 bases aligning to TRBD1. V shed 2 bases, J shed 2 bases, and the junction held 6 bases outside the gene matches. The CDR3 sequence is 16 residues long. CDR1 and CDR2 from the germline V gene are MNHEY and SMNVEV (reference sequence).